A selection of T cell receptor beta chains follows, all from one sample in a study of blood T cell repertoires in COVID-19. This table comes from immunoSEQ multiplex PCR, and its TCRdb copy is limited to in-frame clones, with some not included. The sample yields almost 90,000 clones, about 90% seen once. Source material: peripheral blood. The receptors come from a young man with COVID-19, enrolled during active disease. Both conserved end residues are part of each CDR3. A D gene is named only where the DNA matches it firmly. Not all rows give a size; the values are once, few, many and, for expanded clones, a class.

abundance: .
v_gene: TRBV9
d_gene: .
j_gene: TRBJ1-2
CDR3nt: TGTGCCAGCAGCGTTTCAGGGGACCTCTATGGCTACACCTTC
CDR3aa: CASSVSGDLYGYTF

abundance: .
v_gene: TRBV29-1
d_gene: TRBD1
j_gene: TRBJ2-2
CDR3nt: TGCAGCGCCGCCGTGACAGGGGGCACCGGGGAGCTGTTTTTT
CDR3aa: CSAAVTGGTGELFF

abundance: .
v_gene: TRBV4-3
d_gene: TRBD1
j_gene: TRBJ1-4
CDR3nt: TGCGCCAGCAGCCAAGCCGGGACAGCAGAAAAACTGCTTTTT
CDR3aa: CASSQAGTAEKLLF

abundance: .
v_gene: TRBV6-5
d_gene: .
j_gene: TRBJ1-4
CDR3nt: TGTGCCAGCAGCTCACTACCGGGTGAAAAACTGCTTTTT
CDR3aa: CASSSLPGEKLLF

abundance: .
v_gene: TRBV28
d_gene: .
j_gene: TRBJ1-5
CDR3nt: TGTGCCAGCAGTTTATTCTCCGGGGTCCGCAATCAGCCCCAGCATTTT
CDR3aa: CASSLFSGVRNQPQHF

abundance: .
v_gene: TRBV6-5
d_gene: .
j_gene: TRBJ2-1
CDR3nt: TGTGCCAGCACCGAGGGAGATGAGCAGTTCTTC
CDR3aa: CASTEGDEQFF

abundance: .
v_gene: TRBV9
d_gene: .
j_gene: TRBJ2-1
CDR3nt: TGTGCCAGCAGCCTCGGGACTGGGCCGTACAATGAGCAGTTCTTC
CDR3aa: CASSLGTGPYNEQFF

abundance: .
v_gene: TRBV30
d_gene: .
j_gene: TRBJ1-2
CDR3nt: TGTGCCTGGAGTGGGGCGGGGGGCTACACCTTC
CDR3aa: CAWSGAGGYTF

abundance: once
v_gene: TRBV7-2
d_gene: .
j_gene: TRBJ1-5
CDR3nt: TGTGCCAGCAGCTTAGACAGAACTAATCAGCCCCAGCATTTT
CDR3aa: CASSLDRTNQPQHF

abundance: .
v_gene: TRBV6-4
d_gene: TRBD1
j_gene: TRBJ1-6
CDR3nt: TGTGCCAGCAGTAAGGGACAGGGGGACAATTCACCCCTCCACTTT
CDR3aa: CASSKGQGDNSPLHF

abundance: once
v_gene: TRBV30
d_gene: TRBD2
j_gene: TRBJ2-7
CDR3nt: TGTGCCTGGAGTGCCGGGACTAGGGGCTACGAGCAGTACTTC
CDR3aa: CAWSAGTRGYEQYF

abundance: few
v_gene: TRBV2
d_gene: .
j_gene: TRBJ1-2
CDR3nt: TGTGCCAGCAGCCGGGGGGCGAGGGGCTACACCTTC
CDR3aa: CASSRGARGYTF

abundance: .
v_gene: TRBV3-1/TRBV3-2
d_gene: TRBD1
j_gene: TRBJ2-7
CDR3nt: TGTGCCAGCAGCCAAGATCGGATACGGGACAGGGCTTCCTACGAGCAGTACTTC
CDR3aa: CASSQDRIRDRASYEQYF

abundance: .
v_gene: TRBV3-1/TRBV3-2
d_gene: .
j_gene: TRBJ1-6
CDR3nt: TGTGCCAGCAGCCAGAGACAGAAGTATAATTCACCCCTCCACTTT
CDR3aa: CASSQRQKYNSPLHF

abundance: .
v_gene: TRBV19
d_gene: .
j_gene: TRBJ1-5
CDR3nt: TGTGCCAGTACCCCACAGGCGGGGATTAGCAATCAGCCCCAGCATTTT
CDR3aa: CASTPQAGISNQPQHF

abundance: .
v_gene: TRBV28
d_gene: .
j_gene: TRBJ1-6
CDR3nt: TGTGCCAGCACCCACGGGGGGGGGCGCACCTATAATTCACCCCTCCACTTT
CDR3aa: CASTHGGGRTYNSPLHF

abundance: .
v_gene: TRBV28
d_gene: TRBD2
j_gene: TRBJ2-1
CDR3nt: TGTGCCAGCAGCGCTAGCGGGAGAGGTAATAATGAGCAGTTCTTC
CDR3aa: CASSASGRGNNEQFF

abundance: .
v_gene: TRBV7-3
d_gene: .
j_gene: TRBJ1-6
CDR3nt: TGTGCCAGCAGCATCACAGAGAATTCACCCCTCCACTTT
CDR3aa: CASSITENSPLHF

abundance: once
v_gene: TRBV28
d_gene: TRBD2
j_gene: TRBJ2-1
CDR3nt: TGTGCCAGCAGTTTGCGTCTAGCGGTAATCTACAATGAGCAGTTCTTC
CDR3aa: CASSLRLAVIYNEQFF

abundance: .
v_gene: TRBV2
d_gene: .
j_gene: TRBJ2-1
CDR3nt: TGTGCCAGCAGGGCGACTAGATTGACCTACAATGAGCAGTTCTTC
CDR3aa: CASRATRLTYNEQFF

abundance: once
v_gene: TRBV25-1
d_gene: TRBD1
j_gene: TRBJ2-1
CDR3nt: TGTGCCAGCAAGCGCGGGACAGGGATTCACAATGAGCAGTTCTTC
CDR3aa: CASKRGTGIHNEQFF

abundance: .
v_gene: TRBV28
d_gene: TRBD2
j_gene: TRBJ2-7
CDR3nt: TGTGCCAGCCTTGAAACGGGGGGCTACGAGCAGTACTTC
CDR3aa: CASLETGGYEQYF

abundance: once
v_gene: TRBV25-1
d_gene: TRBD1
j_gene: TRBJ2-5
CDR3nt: TGTGCCAGCAGTGATACCGGGACAGGTCAAGAGACCCAGTACTTC
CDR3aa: CASSDTGTGQETQYF

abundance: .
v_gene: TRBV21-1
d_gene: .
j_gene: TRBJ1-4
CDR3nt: TGTGCCAGCAGCAAAGAAGCAAGGACAGGACGTGAAAAACTGTTTTTT
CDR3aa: CASSKEARTGREKLFF

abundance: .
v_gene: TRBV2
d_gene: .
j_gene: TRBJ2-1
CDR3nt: TGTGCCAGCAGCCCGCGGGGTGAGCAGTTCTTC
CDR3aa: CASSPRGEQFF

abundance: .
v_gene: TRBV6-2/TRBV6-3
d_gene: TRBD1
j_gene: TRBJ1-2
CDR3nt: TGTGCCAGCAGTTACTCCCGGACAGGGTGGCCCTATGGCTACACCTTC
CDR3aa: CASSYSRTGWPYGYTF

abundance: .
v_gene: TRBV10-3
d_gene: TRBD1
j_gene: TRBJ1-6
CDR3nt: TGTGCCATCAGTCCGGGACAGGAATCACCCCTCCACTTT
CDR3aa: CAISPGQESPLHF

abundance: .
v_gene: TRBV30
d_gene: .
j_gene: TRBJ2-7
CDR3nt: TGTGCCTGGAGTGTACGTGACTCGATCTACGAGCAGTACTTC
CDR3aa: CAWSVRDSIYEQYF

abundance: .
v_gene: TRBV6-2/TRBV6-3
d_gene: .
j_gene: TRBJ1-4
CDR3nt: TGTGCCAGCAGTTACCCTCCGGGGGCAACTAATGAAAAACTGTTTTTT
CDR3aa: CASSYPPGATNEKLFF

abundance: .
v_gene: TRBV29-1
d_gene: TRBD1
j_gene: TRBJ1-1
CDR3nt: TGCAGCGCGGACAGGGGGAACACTGAAGCTTTCTTT
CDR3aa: CSADRGNTEAFF

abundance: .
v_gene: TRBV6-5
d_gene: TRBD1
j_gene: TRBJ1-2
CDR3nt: TGTGCCACCGTTCGGACAGGTCGGTATGGCTACACCTTC
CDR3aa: CATVRTGRYGYTF

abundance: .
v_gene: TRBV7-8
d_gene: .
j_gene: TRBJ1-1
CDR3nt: TGTGCCAGCAGCCCCCGCCGGACACCCAACACTGAAGCTTTCTTT
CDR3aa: CASSPRRTPNTEAFF